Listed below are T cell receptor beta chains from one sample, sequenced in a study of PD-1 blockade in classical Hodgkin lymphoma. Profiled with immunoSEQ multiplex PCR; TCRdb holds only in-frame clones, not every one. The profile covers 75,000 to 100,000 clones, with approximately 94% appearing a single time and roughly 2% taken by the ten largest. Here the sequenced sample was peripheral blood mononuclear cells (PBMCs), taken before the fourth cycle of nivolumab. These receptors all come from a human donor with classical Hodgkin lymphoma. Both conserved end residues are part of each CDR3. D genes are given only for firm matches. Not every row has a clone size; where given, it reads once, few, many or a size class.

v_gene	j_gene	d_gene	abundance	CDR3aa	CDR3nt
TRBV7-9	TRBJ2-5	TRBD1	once	CASSSKDRGPLETQYF	TGTGCCAGCAGCTCAAAGGACAGGGGGCCTCTGGAGACCCAGTACTTC
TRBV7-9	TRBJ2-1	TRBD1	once	CASSPPPDRGIYNEQFF	TGTGCCAGCAGCCCACCTCCAGACAGGGGGATCTACAATGAGCAGTTCTTC
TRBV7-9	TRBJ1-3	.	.	CASSRKGPIYF	TGTGCCAGCAGCCGAAAAGGTCCCATATATTTT
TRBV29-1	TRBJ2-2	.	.	CSVARETTGELFF	TGCAGCGTTGCAAGGGAAACCACCGGGGAGCTGTTTTTT
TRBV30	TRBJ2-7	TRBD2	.	CAFQRGSYEQYF	TGTGCCTTCCAGCGGGGCTCCTACGAGCAGTACTTC
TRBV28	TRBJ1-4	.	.	CASSPRQWSEKLFF	TGTGCCAGCAGTCCACGTCAGTGGAGTGAAAAACTGTTTTTT
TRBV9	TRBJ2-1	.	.	CASSGNPVGGSYNEQFF	TGTGCCAGCAGCGGGAACCCAGTGGGAGGCTCCTACAATGAGCAGTTCTTC
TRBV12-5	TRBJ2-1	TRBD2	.	CASGFRLAGGYNEQFF	TGTGCTAGTGGTTTCAGACTAGCGGGAGGCTACAATGAGCAGTTCTTC
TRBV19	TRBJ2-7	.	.	CASSIDGRDSSFYEQYF	TGTGCCAGTAGTATAGACGGCCGGGACTCTTCCTTCTACGAGCAGTACTTC
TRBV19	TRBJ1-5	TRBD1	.	CASRTGGASNQPQHF	TGTGCCAGTCGGACAGGGGGAGCAAGCAATCAGCCCCAGCATTTT
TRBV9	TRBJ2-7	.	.	CASSTGQYYEQYF	TGTGCCAGCAGTACAGGACAATACTACGAGCAGTACTTC
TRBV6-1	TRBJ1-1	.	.	CAIGSGVYTEAFF	TGTGCTATAGGCTCCGGGGTTTACACTGAAGCTTTCTTT
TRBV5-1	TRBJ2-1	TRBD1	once	CASSSGQGYNEQFF	TGCGCCAGCAGCTCGGGACAGGGCTACAATGAGCAGTTCTTC
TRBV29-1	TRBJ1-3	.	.	CSVGWWGNTIYF	TGCAGCGTTGGGTGGTGGGGAAACACCATATATTTT
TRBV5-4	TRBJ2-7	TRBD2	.	CASSLSAGGNEQYF	TGTGCCAGCAGCTTATCAGCGGGAGGGAACGAGCAGTACTTC
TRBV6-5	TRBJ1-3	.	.	CASSYIDTIYF	TGTGCCAGCAGTTATATTGACACCATATATTTT
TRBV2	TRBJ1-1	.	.	CASSSGVPKNTEAFF	TGTGCCAGCAGTTCAGGGGTCCCAAAGAACACTGAAGCTTTCTTT
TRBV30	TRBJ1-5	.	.	CAWSVSQMNQPQHF	TGTGCCTGGAGTGTATCCCAAATGAATCAGCCCCAGCATTTT
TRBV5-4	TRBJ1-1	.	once	CASSLGVGTEAFF	TGTGCCAGCAGCTTGGGGGTGGGCACTGAAGCTTTCTTT
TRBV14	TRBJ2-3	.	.	CASSHNSILPTDTQYF	TGTGCCAGCAGCCACAATTCGATCCTCCCCACAGATACGCAGTATTTT
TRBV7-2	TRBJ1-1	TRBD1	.	CASSPTRGRNTEAFF	TGTGCCAGCAGCCCAACCAGGGGGCGGAACACTGAAGCTTTCTTT
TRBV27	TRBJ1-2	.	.	CASRPWGGTGGYTF	TGTGCCAGCAGGCCATGGGGGGGCACAGGTGGCTACACCTTC
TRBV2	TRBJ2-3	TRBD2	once	CASLPRGGPLYF	TGTGCCAGCCTCCCCCGGGGGGGGCCGCTGTATTTT
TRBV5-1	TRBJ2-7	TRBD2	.	CASSHPGLAGGVPYEQYF	TGCGCCAGCAGCCACCCGGGACTAGCGGGAGGGGTCCCCTACGAGCAGTACTTC
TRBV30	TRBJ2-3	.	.	CAWGRGVRTDTQYF	TGTGCCTGGGGAAGGGGAGTTCGAACAGATACGCAGTATTTT
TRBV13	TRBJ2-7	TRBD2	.	CASSHPGLADYEQYF	TGTGCCAGCAGCCACCCGGGACTAGCGGACTACGAGCAGTACTTC